The 13 T cell receptor beta chains below come from one sample, sequenced in a study of molecular identifiers for immune sequencing clone quantification. Via MiXCR, TCRdb re-called the PCR reads, giving one row per CDR3 protein. The sample yields about 640,000 distinct CDR3 sequences, about 20% seen once. The sample taken for sequencing was naive CD8+ T cells from blood, with Jurkat cell RNA spiked in. The subset was: FACS-sorted CD8+CD4-CCR7+CD45RA+ naive T cells. The receptor source for this set is a human donor in good health. Some libraries in this study had Jurkat cell RNA spiked in.

A remark on this clonotype: One junction end disagrees with the germline gene, perhaps due to a read error. CDR3 in DNA: TGCGCCAGCAGCCAAGTGAGGGGGGCTAGTGAAGCTTCCTTT. Translation gives CASSQVRGASEASF. The gene calls are TRBV4-3 and TRBJ1-1; a weak D match, TRBD1 (6 bases). The CDR3 runs to 14 residues. Germline V CDR1 and CDR2: LGHNA, YSLEER.

This clonotype was picked up a small number of times. The V call is TRBV4-1, the J call TRBJ1-5, with a possible D match to TRBD1 (6 bases). This CDR3 has 17 residues. CDR1 is MGHRA and CDR2 is YSYEKL in the germline V gene. V lost 2 bases to trimming and J lost 3 bases, with 17 bases between them. The CDR3 is CASSQSGGGPYNQPQHF. Here the CDR3 DNA reads TGCGCCAGCAGCCAAAGTGGAGGGGGGCCCTACAATCAGCCCCAGCATTTT.

In its sample, this clonotype was seen many times. The chain carries TRBV12-3 or TRBV12-4 and TRBJ1-1; 9 bases agree with TRBD1. With 5 bases clipped from V and 5 bases from J, the junction kept 6 bases outside the gene matches. The CDR3 is made up of 14 amino acids. CDR3 in amino acids: CASSPGTGRTEAFF. For the CDR3, the DNA is TGTGCCAGCAGTCCCGGGACAGGGAGGACTGAAGCTTTCTTT.

Worth noting for this clonotype: Since a much larger clone is just one base distant, this may be a read error. The chain combines TRBV4-3 with TRBJ1-2; 7 bases agree with TRBD1. The CDR3 length is 15 residues. CDR1 LGHNA and CDR2 YSLEER come from the germline V gene. The trim removed 4 bases at V and 4 bases at J, leaving 9 bases unmatched. The CDR3 nucleotides read TGCGCCAGCAGCCGAGATAAGGCAGGGGGCTATGGCTACACCTTC. Protein product: CASSRDKAGGYGYTF.

The table lists this clonotype with many counts. V usage is TRBV2 and J usage is TRBJ1-1; no firm D call. The CDR3 totals 16 residues. Trimming cost V 2 bases and J 5 bases, with 18 bases left between them. Per germline, CDR1 SNHLY and CDR2 FYNNEI. The CDR3 protein is CASSERASGVGTEAFF. The CDR3 region has the DNA TGTGCCAGCAGTGAAAGGGCCTCTGGGGTTGGGACTGAAGCTTTCTTT.

The sample holds many counts of this clonotype. The rearrangement links TRBV20-1 to TRBJ2-3; 9 nucleotides agree with TRBD2. Trimming took 6 bases from V and 2 from J; bases not matched to a gene: 12. The CDR3 totals 16 residues. Germline CDR1 and CDR2: DFQATT and SNEGSKA (reference sequence). CDR3 residues: CSARTLAGTYTDTQYF. The CDR3, as DNA: TGCAGTGCCCGCACCCTAGCGGGGACCTACACAGATACGCAGTATTTT.

A word on this clonotype: This may arise from a read error, as a much more abundant clone is one base away. No conserved phenylalanine or tryptophan ends this CDR3, so it is likely a read error. This chain connects TRBV6-2 or TRBV6-3 to TRBJ2-5, with a weak D call TRBD2 (5 bases). Trimming removed 2 bases from V and 5 bases from J, with 12 bases in between. Germline V lookup: CDR1 MNHEY, CDR2 SVGEGT. CDR3 length equals 14 residues. CDR3 region: CASSYLLEAETQYS. The CDR3 DNA follows: TGTGCCAGCAGTTACCTGCTGGAGGCGGAGACCCAGTACTCC.

This clonotype was detected only a few times. This sequence joins TRBV6-5 and TRBJ1-6, with D possibly matching TRBD1 (5 bases). With 2 bases removed from V and 0 bases from J, the gap between germline ends came to 20 bases. Germline V CDR1 and CDR2: MNHEY, SVGAGI. The CDR3 is 20 amino acids. CDR3 DNA: TGTGCCAGCAGTTACGGGCAGGGCTCTTACCCTAGCTCCTATAATTCACCCCTCCACTTT. Amino acids: CASSYGQGSYPSSYNSPLHF.

This clonotype was seen at least ten times. The genes are TRBV28 and TRBJ2-7; 8 bases align to TRBD1. V shed 8 bases and J 3 bases; nucleotides not matched to a gene: 6. Per germline, CDR1 MDHEN and CDR2 SYDVKM. The CDR3 contains 13 residues. CDR3 sequence: CASRSTGGYEQYF. DNA for the CDR3: TGTGCCAGCCGATCAACAGGGGGCTACGAGCAGTACTTC. The full variable domain, in which reference TRBV28 and TRBJ2-7 provide the parts outside the CDR3, is DVKVTQSSRYLVKRTGEKVFLECVQDMDHENMFWYRQDPGLGLRLIYFSYDVKMKEKGDIPEGYSVSREKKERFSLILESASTNQTSMYLCASRSTGGYEQYFGPGTRLTVT.

This clonotype was recorded at least ten times. The V and J genes are TRBV7-9 and TRBJ2-7, with no clear D. Germline values: CDR1 SEHNR, CDR2 FQNEAQ (reference sequence). The length of the CDR3 is 14 residues. Trimming removed 5 bases at V and 0 bases at J, with 11 bases between. This CDR3 is CASSPGYSSYEQYF. The CDR3 DNA is TGTGCCAGCAGCCCGGGTTACAGCTCCTACGAGCAGTACTTC.

The rearrangement uses TRBV2 and TRBJ2-3, with 14 bases matching TRBD2. CDR3 size: 19 residues. In germline, CDR1 is SNHLY, CDR2 FYNNEI. Trimming cost V 7 bases and J 0 bases; bases outside gene matches: 12. In DNA form, the CDR3 reads TGTGCCAGCATCATAGGGGGGACTAGCGGGGGACTGAGCACAGATACGCAGTATTTT. Translation gives CASIIGGTSGGLSTDTQYF.

This clonotype came up a few times. The V call is TRBV3-1, the J call TRBJ2-1; no clear D gene. From germline, CDR1 is LGHDT and CDR2 YNNKEL (reference sequence). This CDR3 is 16 amino acids long. Trimming took off 5 bases at V and 4 bases at J, with 18 bases between the two ends. The CDR3 reads CASSYKSGFIYNEQFF. CDR3 bases: TGTGCCAGCAGCTATAAAAGTGGATTCATTTACAATGAGCAGTTCTTC.

This clonotype was counted at least ten times. The CDR3 bases are TGCAGCGTTGAAGTCACATCCGGGACAGCGTACGAGCAGTACTTC. Translated, it gives CSVEVTSGTAYEQYF. The rearrangement links TRBV29-1 to TRBJ2-7, with TRBD1 identical over 7 bases. This CDR3 has 15 residues. The ends lost 1 base at V and 4 bases at J; junction bases unmatched: 10. CDR1 and CDR2 (germline): SQVTM, ANQGSEA.